This T cell receptor beta chain is drawn from a study of OX40 agonist ivuxolimab in advanced cancers. Germline V gene lookup returns CDR1 MNHEY and CDR2 SVGAGI. Trimming took 5 bases from V and 5 from J, leaving 3 bases between them. The CDR3 spans 11 residues. About this clone: The antigen is undetermined.

Sequencing used immunoSEQ multiplex PCR; TCRdb keeps in-frame clones, though not all of them. The sample lists nearly 11,000 clones, 86% seen once, with 29% in the top ten. The study, taken as a whole, reports: On average, a greater number of expanded clones characterised CD8+ T cells relative to CD4+.

This sequence originates from an adult with an advanced solid tumor such as melanoma, head and neck, liver or kidney cancer. Specimen: CD4+ or CD8+ T cells sorted from blood, collected in a trial of the OX40 agonist ivuxolimab. This chain uses TRBV6-5 with TRBJ2-2; no clear D gene. The CDR3 sequence is CASSGTGELFF. The CDR3, as DNA: TGTGCCAGCAGTGGGACCGGGGAGCTGTTTTTT.